A single sample is the source of the 17 T cell receptor beta chains below, sequenced in a study of T-cell memory formation after mild COVID-19. Via MiXCR, TCRdb re-called the 5' RACE reads, giving one row per CDR3 protein. The top ten hold 8.1% of the sample, which has 550,000 to 700,000 distinct CDR3 sequences, 15% to 20% seen once. The sequencing input was PBMCs or a T cell subset sorted from them (not recorded which). The source of these receptors is an adult woman who had mild COVID-19 (a few samples of this study predate the infection). Cell type and time point are not known.

The chain has TRBV9 and TRBJ2-1; D call uncertain. The CDR3 is 15 amino acids. V was clipped by 4 bases and J by 2 bases, with 13 bases between them. Per germline, CDR1 SGDLS and CDR2 YYNGEE. Here the CDR3 DNA reads TGTGCCAGCAGCTCCAGCGCGAGGACCTACAATGAGCAGTTCTTC. This translates into CASSSSARTYNEQFF.

The gene calls are TRBV29-1 and TRBJ1-2; the D is unclear. V was cut by 6 bases and J by 3 bases, with 8 bases left in between. CDR1 is SQVTM and CDR2 is ANQGSEA in the germline V gene. The length of the CDR3 is 11 residues. CDR3 in amino acids: CSVDRYYGYTF. The CDR3, as DNA: TGCAGCGTAGACCGCTACTATGGCTACACCTTC.

This chain uses TRBV12-3 or TRBV12-4 with TRBJ1-3; D not resolved. This CDR3 comprises 14 residues. Trimming removed 6 bases from V and 4 bases from J, with 13 bases in between. The CDR3 coding sequence is TGTGCCAGCAGAATCGGAGAGGCCGGAAACACCATATATTTT. It encodes CASRIGEAGNTIYF.

This clonotype was seen a handful of times. The chain joins TRBV30 to TRBJ2-3; 7 bases agree with TRBD2. This CDR3 has 15 residues. J was trimmed by 0 bases and V by 1 base; bases with no gene match: 4. The germline gives CDR1 GTSNPN, CDR2 SVGIG (reference sequence). CDR3 in DNA: TGTGCCTGGAGTGCAAGCGGGGATAGCACAGATACGCAGTATTTT. The encoded protein is CAWSASGDSTDTQYF. The full variable domain, completed using reference TRBV30 and TRBJ2-3, is SQTIHQWPATLVQPVGSPLSLECTVEGTSNPNLYWYRQAAGRGLQLLFYSVGIGQISSEVPQNLSASRPQDRQFILSSKKLLLSDSGFYLCAWSASGDSTDTQYFGPGTRLTVL.

This clonotype was counted between two and nine times. The gene calls are TRBV7-9 and TRBJ1-1; tentative D call: TRBD1 (6 bases). Germline loops: CDR1 SEHNR, CDR2 FQNEAQ (reference sequence). Trimming removed 5 bases at V and 2 bases at J, with 15 bases between. The CDR3 has 15 amino acids. The CDR3 region has the DNA TGTGCCAGCAGCCCGGAGGGGACACCTAACACTGAAGCTTTCTTT. It codes for CASSPEGTPNTEAFF. Full variable domain (outside the CDR3, taken from reference TRBV7-9 and TRBJ1-1): DTGVSQNPRHKITKRGQNVTFRCDPISEHNRLYWYRQTLGQGPEFLTYFQNEAQLEKSRLLSDRFSAERPKGSFSTLEIQRTEQGDSAMYLCASSPEGTPNTEAFFGQGTRLTVV.

This clonotype was observed a few times. The V call is TRBV7-9, the J call TRBJ1-2; no reliable D call. Germline V gives CDR1 SEHNR, CDR2 FQNEAQ (reference sequence). The CDR3 loop spans 14 amino acids. V was cut by 5 bases and J by 4 bases, with 14 bases left in between. CDR3: CASSPRTSSYGYTF. CDR3 in DNA: TGTGCCAGCAGCCCCAGGACGTCAAGCTATGGCTACACCTTC.

This clonotype turned up a few times. The chain couples TRBV20-1 to TRBJ1-2; no clear D gene. Germline lookup yields CDR1 DFQATT and CDR2 SNEGSKA (reference sequence). V lost 3 bases and J lost 0, with 11 bases in between. This CDR3 has 14 amino acids. CDR3 DNA sequence: TGCAGTGCTAGTTCCGGGGAAGCTAACTATGGCTACACCTTC. Translating it yields CSASSGEANYGYTF.

The gene calls are TRBV19 and TRBJ1-2, with D hard to call. Trimming removed 10 bases from V and 7 bases from J, with 25 bases in between. Looked up from germline, CDR1 is LNHDA and CDR2 is SQIVND (reference sequence). The CDR3 totals 15 residues. CDR3 nucleotide sequence: TGTGCCACGCTCGCATCCCCTGGGGAGGTCGGTGGCTACACCTTC. Translation: CATLASPGEVGGYTF.

The rearrangement links TRBV2 to TRBJ1-4; the D is unclear. This CDR3 has 14 residues. Germline-derived CDR1 and CDR2 are SNHLY and FYNNEI. Trimming removed 9 bases from V and 0 bases from J, with 11 bases in between. CDR3 coding DNA: TGTGCCAGTATTGTCAGTGCAACTAATGAAAAACTGTTTTTT. It specifies CASIVSATNEKLFF.

This clonotype was seen a handful of times. The CDR3, as DNA: TGTGCCAGCAGTAGAGCAGCGGGGCTACAGGAAAAACTGTTTTTT. Protein product: CASSRAAGLQEKLFF. This chain uses TRBV6-6 with TRBJ1-4; TRBD1 might be the D (5 bases). CDR1 MNHNY and CDR2 SVGAGI come from the germline V gene (reference sequence). The CDR3 runs to 15 residues. V gave up 5 bases and J gave up 8 bases, with 18 bases separating them.

The chain combines TRBV4-3 with TRBJ2-3; D tentatively fits TRBD1 or TRBD2 (5 bases each). The V end was cut by 1 base, the J end by 1 base, with 15 bases between. Germline V gene sequence: CDR1 LGHNA, CDR2 YSLEER. This CDR3 is 17 amino acids long. CDR3 sequence (DNA): TGCGCCAGCAGCCAAGCCGGGACCCCTCGAGGCACAGATACGCAGTATTTT. This translates into CASSQAGTPRGTDTQYF.

The J gene is TRBJ2-3, the V gene TRBV12-3 or TRBV12-4; D may match TRBD1 or TRBD2 (5 bases each). The CDR3 contains 14 residues. The V end was cut by 8 bases, the J end by 1 base, with 13 bases between. The DNA for the CDR3 is TGTGCCAGCGAATTGGGGGTCCGCACAGATACGCAGTATTTT. Protein product: CASELGVRTDTQYF.

This chain joins TRBV7-9 and TRBJ2-1, with TRBD2 as a possible D gene (7 bases). CDR1 is SEHNR, CDR2 FQNEAQ, per germline (reference sequence). Trimming removed 4 bases from V and 10 bases from J, with 14 bases in between. The CDR3 has 13 residues. The CDR3 protein is CASSWGGGGEQFF. The CDR3 bases are TGTGCCAGCAGCTGGGGAGGGGGTGGCGAGCAGTTCTTC.

This chain connects TRBV20-1 to TRBJ1-2; 8 bases align to TRBD1. The CDR3 totals 11 residues. The ends lost 6 bases at V and 8 bases at J; junction bases unmatched: 5. The germline CDR1 and CDR2 sequences are DFQATT and SNEGSKA (reference sequence). The CDR3 reads CSAGTGTGYTF. For the CDR3, the DNA is TGCAGTGCCGGGACAGGAACCGGCTACACCTTC.

The chain has TRBV30 and TRBJ2-7; D may correspond to TRBD1 or TRBD2 (5 bases each). This CDR3 is built from 12 residues. Germline CDR1 GTSNPN, CDR2 SVGIG (reference sequence). V shed 6 bases and J shed 0 bases, with 9 bases lying between them. In DNA, the CDR3 is TGTGCCTGCCGGGACGACTCCTACGAGCAGTACTTC. It specifies CACRDDSYEQYF.

The chain uses TRBV7-8 and TRBJ2-7; TRBD2 agrees at 8 bases. This CDR3 is built from 16 residues. Germline V gene lookup returns CDR1 SGHVS and CDR2 FQNEAQ. V lost 0 bases, J lost 2 bases, and 6 bases stayed unmatched. The DNA of the CDR3 is TGTGCCAGCAGCTTAGCGGGGAGGGGACTAGCCTACGAGCAGTACTTC. Translation: CASSLAGRGLAYEQYF. The variable domain in full, completed from reference TRBV7-8 and TRBJ2-7, reads GAGVSQSPRYKVAKRGQDVALRCDPISGHVSLFWYQQALGQGPEFLTYFQNEAQLDKSGLPSDRFFAERPEGSVSTLKIQRTQQEDSAVYLCASSLAGRGLAYEQYFGPGTRLTVT.

This clonotype was seen repeatedly, ten times or more. This rearrangement joins TRBV5-1 to TRBJ2-2; D unclear. The CDR3 is made up of 15 amino acids. CDR1 is SGHRS and CDR2 is YFSETQ in the germline V gene. V shed 4 bases and J shed 4 bases, with 14 bases lying between them. This chain's CDR3 is CASSPFYTTTGELFF. CDR3 DNA: TGCGCCAGCAGCCCGTTCTACACGACCACCGGGGAGCTGTTTTTT.